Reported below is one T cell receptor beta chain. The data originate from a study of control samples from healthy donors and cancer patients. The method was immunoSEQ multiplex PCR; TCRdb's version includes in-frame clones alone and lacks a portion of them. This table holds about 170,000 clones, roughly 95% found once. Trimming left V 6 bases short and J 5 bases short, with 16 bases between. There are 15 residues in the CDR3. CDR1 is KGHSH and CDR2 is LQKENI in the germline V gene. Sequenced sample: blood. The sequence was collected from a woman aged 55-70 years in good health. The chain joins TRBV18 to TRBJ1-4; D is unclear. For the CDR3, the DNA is TGTGCCAGCTCCCTGACCACCAAAGGGAATGAAAAACTGTTTTTT. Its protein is CASSLTTKGNEKLFF.